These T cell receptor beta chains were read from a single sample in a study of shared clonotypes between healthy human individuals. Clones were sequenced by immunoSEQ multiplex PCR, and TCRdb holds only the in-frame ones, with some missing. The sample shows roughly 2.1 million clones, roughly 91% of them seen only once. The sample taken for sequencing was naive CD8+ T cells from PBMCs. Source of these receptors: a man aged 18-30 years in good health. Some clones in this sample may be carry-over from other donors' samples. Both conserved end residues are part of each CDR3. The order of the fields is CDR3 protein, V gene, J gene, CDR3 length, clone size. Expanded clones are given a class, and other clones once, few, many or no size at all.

CASSLGTGWDGYTF,TRBV7-9,TRBJ1-2,14,.
CASSPRDGGGQFF,TRBV13,TRBJ2-1,13,.
CASSHHGTSGTYEQYF,TRBV4-1,TRBJ2-7,16,.
CASSVGASGEQYF,TRBV9,TRBJ2-7,13,.
CASSVRGLAGGPGGEQYF,TRBV9,TRBJ2-7,18,.
CASSPLLQGARGPNEKLFF,TRBV18,TRBJ1-4,19,.
CAISERIPGQGLKGYGYTF,TRBV10-3,TRBJ1-2,19,.
CASSQDLGGMTVGTEAFF,TRBV4-3,TRBJ1-1,18,.
CASKTTGTRDYEQYF,TRBV6-5,TRBJ2-7,15,.
CASSLWQGEDDTEAFF,TRBV5-5,TRBJ1-1,16,few
CASSFRGHLNTEAFF,TRBV28,TRBJ1-1,15,once
CASSQGSAGEQPQHF,TRBV4-1,TRBJ1-5,15,.
CASSRGSYEQYF,TRBV7-9,TRBJ2-7,12,.
CASSLASSENYEQYF,TRBV5-6,TRBJ2-7,15,.
CASSLWGAPGEKLFF,TRBV28,TRBJ1-4,15,.
CSVGGFRSTDTQYF,TRBV29-1,TRBJ2-3,14,.
CASSLGWDQQFF,TRBV7-8,TRBJ2-1,12,.
CAWRRLARSYEQYF,TRBV30,TRBJ2-7,14,once
CASSLGPEQYF,TRBV5-4,TRBJ2-7,11,once
CASYPRGSNYGYTF,TRBV6-5,TRBJ1-2,14,.
CASSPSPGYTF,TRBV7-9,TRBJ1-2,11,.
CASSLYRDSLYGYTF,TRBV5-4,TRBJ1-2,15,.
CSVAGTGVYNEQFF,TRBV29-1,TRBJ2-1,14,.
CASSLSPGTDLYEQYF,TRBV27,TRBJ2-7,16,once
CAISGTPEVQEQYF,TRBV10-3,TRBJ2-7,14,.
CASSHRAMVYHEKLFF,TRBV28,TRBJ1-4,16,.